One sample yielded the 20 T cell receptor beta chains listed below, sequenced in a study of regulatory T cells in long-lasting Graves disease. CDR3-region Arm-PCR and iRepertoire HTBI primers produced the TCR beta libraries. TCRdb re-called the multiplex PCR reads through MiXCR, storing one row per CDR3 protein. The sample carries roughly 500,000 distinct CDR3 sequences, roughly 20% recorded once. Noted time point: persistent/refractory GD, antithyroid drugs over 5 years with positive TRAb. Scientists built the TCR library using RNA that was extracted from PBMCs. The sequencing here drew on peripheral blood mononuclear cells (PBMCs), taken when the disease was refractory, from a patient treated with antithyroid drugs. The receptors originated from a female donor with Graves disease.

The rearrangement joins TRBV20-1 to TRBJ2-7; 9 bases are shared with TRBD2. CDR3 length: 16 residues. V lost 3 bases to trimming and J lost 1 base; unmatched junction nucleotides: 10. The germline gives CDR1 DFQATT, CDR2 SNEGSKA (reference sequence). The CDR3: CSASRTTSGFSYEQYF. CDR3 DNA sequence: TGCAGTGCTAGTAGGACGACTAGCGGCTTTTCCTACGAGCAGTACTTC.

This clonotype showed up just a few times. The chain joins TRBV3-1 to TRBJ1-2, with 9 bases that match TRBD1. In germline, CDR1 is LGHDT, CDR2 YNNKEL (reference sequence). The CDR3 totals 14 residues. Trimming took 4 bases from V and 4 from J; bases not matched to a gene: 4. CDR3 sequence (DNA): TGTGCCAGCAGCCCGATGACAGGGGGCTATGGCTACACCTTC. It translates to CASSPMTGGYGYTF.

This clonotype has at least ten counts. Germline is not matched at one junction end, which may reflect a read error. The V gene is TRBV29-1, the J gene TRBJ1-1, with TRBD1 matching over 7 bases. Per the germline V gene, CDR1 is SQVTM and CDR2 is ANQGSEA. The CDR3 length is 14 residues. The CDR3 bases are TGCAGCGTACAGGACAGGACCCTGAAGACTGAAGCTTTCTTT. It codes for CSVQDRTLKTEAFF.

This clonotype occurred a few times. The chain combines TRBV4-3 with TRBJ2-7; tentatively, D is TRBD2 (6 bases). The ends were cut back, 1 base at V and 7 bases at J, with 14 bases in the middle. The CDR3 totals 14 residues. Germline V CDR1 and CDR2: LGHNA, YSLEER. CDR3 sequence reads: CASSQGLVTGEQYF. CDR3 DNA sequence: TGCGCCAGCAGCCAAGGACTAGTAACGGGGGAGCAGTACTTC.

The chain carries TRBV3-1 and TRBJ2-2; TRBD2 agrees at 10 bases. CDR1 is LGHDT and CDR2 is YNNKEL in the germline V gene (reference sequence). V lost 0 bases, J lost 6 bases, and 10 bases stayed unmatched. The CDR3 totals 18 residues. The CDR3 nucleotides read TGTGCCAGCAGCCAAGACTCCACTAGCGGGATTGTCGCCGGGGAGCTGTTTTTT. Protein product: CASSQDSTSGIVAGELFF.

This clonotype was counted at least ten times. The chain combines TRBV5-1 with TRBJ1-1; 7 bases are a match to TRBD1. Germline CDR1 reads SGHRS; CDR2 reads YFSETQ. Unmatched junction bases numbered 3, after V lost 2 bases and J lost 2 bases. The CDR3 length is 14 residues. The CDR3 coding sequence is TGCGCCAGCAGCTTCCGGGACAGAAACACTGAAGCTTTCTTT. Its translation: CASSFRDRNTEAFF.

This clonotype showed up just a few times. The chain carries TRBV3-1 and TRBJ1-5; D gene ambiguous. Germline V CDR1 and CDR2: LGHDT, YNNKEL (reference sequence). The CDR3 contains 12 residues. Trimming took off 4 bases at V and 9 bases at J, with 10 bases between the two ends. This CDR3 is CASSLGFTPQHF. The DNA of the CDR3 is TGTGCCAGCAGCCTAGGTTTTACGCCCCAGCATTTT.

At least ten counts were recorded for this clonotype. The rearrangement uses TRBV2 and TRBJ2-2; maybe TRBD1 (5 bases). V lost 8 bases to trimming and J lost 1 base, with 11 bases between them. The CDR3 loop spans 14 amino acids. Germline V lookup: CDR1 SNHLY, CDR2 FYNNEI. Here the CDR3 reads CASGALGNTGELFF. DNA for the CDR3: TGTGCCAGCGGGGCCCTAGGGAACACCGGGGAGCTGTTTTTT.

Many counts were recorded for this clonotype. The gene calls are TRBV12-3 or TRBV12-4 and TRBJ2-6; D gene unclear. The V gene lost 2 bases and the J gene lost 2 bases, with 7 bases spanning the gap. This CDR3 is 15 amino acids long. Here the CDR3 reads CASSLTPAGANVLTF. The CDR3 DNA reads as TGTGCCAGCAGTTTAACCCCTGCTGGGGCCAACGTCCTGACTTTC.

The rearrangement links TRBV20-1 to TRBJ2-1; 8 nucleotides agree with TRBD2. Trimming at V came to 1 base and at J to 4 bases, leaving 3 bases not matched to a gene. This CDR3 is 14 amino acids long. Germline V gene sequence: CDR1 DFQATT, CDR2 SNEGSKA (reference sequence). This CDR3 reads CSARGLAKYNEQFF. The CDR3 coding sequence is TGCAGTGCTAGAGGACTAGCGAAATACAATGAGCAGTTCTTC.

The chain uses TRBV3-1 and TRBJ2-7; 13 nucleotides align to TRBD2. Trimming removed 8 bases from V and 3 bases from J; junction bases left unmatched: 13. The CDR3 runs to 17 residues. Germline values: CDR1 LGHDT, CDR2 YNNKEL (reference sequence). The CDR3 DNA sequence: TGTGCCAGCTCCGAGGGACCGGGACTAGCGGGAAACTACGAGCAGTACTTC. Protein: CASSEGPGLAGNYEQYF.

The chain carries TRBV4-1 and TRBJ2-7; D not resolved. In germline, CDR1 is MGHRA, CDR2 YSYEKL. This CDR3 comprises 13 residues. The V end was cut by 0 bases, the J end by 3 bases, with 6 bases between. Here the CDR3 reads CASSQETRYEQYF. The DNA for the CDR3 is TGCGCCAGCAGCCAAGAAACCCGCTACGAGCAGTACTTC.

This clonotype was seen repeatedly, ten times or more. The chain is built from TRBV13 and TRBJ1-6; D ambiguous. Trimming took off 1 base at V and 9 bases at J, with 10 bases between the two ends. The length of the CDR3 is 14 residues. Germline V gene data show CDR1 as PRHDT and CDR2 as FYEKMQ (reference sequence). The CDR3 sequence is CASSLVTVSSPLHF. As DNA, the CDR3 is TGTGCCAGCAGCTTAGTAACTGTCTCTTCACCCCTCCACTTT.

DNA for the CDR3: TGTGCCAGCAACGGGCTCATGAACACTGAAGCTTTCTTT. Amino acid sequence: CASNGLMNTEAFF. The chain couples TRBV6-1 to TRBJ1-1; D not resolved. Trimming took 7 bases from V and 0 from J, leaving 9 bases between them. From germline, CDR1 is MNHNS and CDR2 SASEGT. The CDR3 runs 13 residues.

J is TRBJ1-6 and V is TRBV3-1; D gene uncertain. CDR1 and CDR2 from the germline V gene are LGHDT and YNNKEL (reference sequence). This CDR3 has 13 residues. V was pared by 4 bases and J by 10 bases, with 11 bases between. The CDR3 reads CASSLTDVSPLHF. The CDR3 bases are TGTGCCAGCAGCCTCACGGACGTATCACCCCTCCACTTT.

The gene calls are TRBV30 and TRBJ2-7; the match to TRBD1 covers 8 bases. The V segment lost 0 bases and the J segment 5 bases; nucleotides outside the gene matches: 9. The germline gives CDR1 GTSNPN, CDR2 SVGIG (reference sequence). This CDR3 contains 15 residues. In DNA, the CDR3 is TGTGCCTGGAGTGTACTAGAGACAGGGGTCCACGAGCAGTACTTC. Encoded protein: CAWSVLETGVHEQYF. Full variable domain (rest looked up from reference TRBV30 and TRBJ2-7): SQTIHQWPATLVQPVGSPLSLECTVEGTSNPNLYWYRQAAGRGLQLLFYSVGIGQISSEVPQNLSASRPQDRQFILSSKKLLLSDSGFYLCAWSVLETGVHEQYFGPGTRLTVT.

This clonotype has ten or more counts. Written as DNA, the CDR3 is TGCAGCGTTGAAGGGGGGCAGAGGGATGGCTACACCTTC. Translating gives CSVEGGQRDGYTF. The chain links TRBV29-1 to TRBJ1-2, with TRBD1 as a possible D gene (6 bases). Germline CDR1 and CDR2: SQVTM and ANQGSEA. Trimming removed 1 base at V and 6 bases at J, with 12 bases between. The CDR3 sequence is 13 residues long.

The chain has TRBV9 and TRBJ1-1, with a possible D match to TRBD1 (6 bases). The CDR3 extends over 15 amino acids. Trimming shortened V by 3 bases and J by 5 bases, and 17 bases separated the two germline ends. Germline CDR1 and CDR2: SGDLS and YYNGEE. The CDR3 sequence: CASSARAGGKTEAFF. CDR3 DNA sequence: TGTGCCAGCAGCGCCCGTGCGGGGGGCAAGACTGAAGCTTTCTTT.

Notes on this clonotype: This could be a read error, since a much larger clone is one nucleotide away. The chain has TRBV12-3 or TRBV12-4 and TRBJ1-2; D might be TRBD1 (5 bases). V lost 5 bases and J 3 bases, leaving 19 bases between the germline ends. The CDR3 consists of 16 residues. The CDR3 DNA is TGTGCCAGCAGTCTCTCTCCAAAGGGGACGGACTATGGCTACACCTTC. Residues: CASSLSPKGTDYGYTF.

This clonotype was detected ten times or more. The chain employs TRBV7-3 and TRBJ2-7, with a weak D call TRBD2 (5 bases). In germline, CDR1 is SGHTA, CDR2 FQGTGA. V gave up 4 bases and J gave up 2 bases, with 15 bases separating them. This CDR3 spans 15 amino acids. Here the CDR3 DNA reads TGTGCCAGCAGCTGGGGAGCCCGGAGAGCCTACGAGCAGTACTTC. This translates into CASSWGARRAYEQYF.